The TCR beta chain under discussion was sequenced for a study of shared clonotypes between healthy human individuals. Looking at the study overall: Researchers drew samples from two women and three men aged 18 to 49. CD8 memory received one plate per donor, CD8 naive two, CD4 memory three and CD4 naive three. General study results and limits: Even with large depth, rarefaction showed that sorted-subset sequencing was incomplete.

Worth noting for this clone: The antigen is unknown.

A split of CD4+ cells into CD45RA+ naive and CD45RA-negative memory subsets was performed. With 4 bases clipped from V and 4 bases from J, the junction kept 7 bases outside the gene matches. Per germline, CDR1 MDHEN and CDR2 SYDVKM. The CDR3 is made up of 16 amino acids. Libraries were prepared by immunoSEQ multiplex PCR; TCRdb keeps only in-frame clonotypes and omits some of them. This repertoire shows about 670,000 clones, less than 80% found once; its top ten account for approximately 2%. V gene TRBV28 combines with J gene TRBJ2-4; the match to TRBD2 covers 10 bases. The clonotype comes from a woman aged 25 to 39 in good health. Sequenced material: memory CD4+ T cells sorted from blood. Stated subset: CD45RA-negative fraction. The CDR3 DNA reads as TGTGCCAGCAGTTCCTCCGGGACTAGCGAAAAAAACATTCAGTACTTC. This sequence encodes CASSSSGTSEKNIQYF.